A selection of T cell receptor beta chains follows, all from one sample in a study of response to subunit inactivated influenza vaccine. TCRdb reanalysed the RT-PCR reads using MiXCR and keeps one entry per CDR3 protein. The sample includes about 160,000 distinct CDR3 sequences, 11% of them seen just once. This sample comprised non-naive T cells sorted from PBMCs, obtained 45 days after vaccination. The origin of the receptors is a middle-aged man who received an inactivated influenza vaccine. The CDR3 runs from the conserved cysteine through the conserved F or W.

cdr3_length: 16; v_call: TRBV20-1; cdr3_aa: CSARDLAGGRGETQYF
cdr3_length: 15; v_call: TRBV20-1; cdr3_aa: CSAGYKRGVTDTQYF
cdr3_length: 20; v_call: TRBV15; cdr3_aa: CATSGLQLAADLLYTDTQYF
cdr3_length: 18; v_call: TRBV7-8; cdr3_aa: CASSSGWGYATNTGELFF
cdr3_length: 15; v_call: TRBV27; cdr3_aa: CASRNAWGGNTEAFF
cdr3_length: 14; v_call: TRBV5-1; cdr3_aa: CASSLQGAKSEQYF
cdr3_length: 12; v_call: TRBV29-1; cdr3_aa: CSVERGTDTQYF
cdr3_length: 14; v_call: TRBV6-1; cdr3_aa: CASSPPGAGETQYF
cdr3_length: 18; v_call: TRBV14; cdr3_aa: CASSQGWSTSGRGYEQYF
cdr3_length: 13; v_call: TRBV6-1; cdr3_aa: CASRTPGGPRAFF
cdr3_length: 17; v_call: TRBV4-2; cdr3_aa: CASSQDRARGRDRELFF
cdr3_length: 15; v_call: TRBV5-5; cdr3_aa: CASSNRGQRNSPLHF
cdr3_length: 16; v_call: TRBV4-2; cdr3_aa: CASSQGQTGHTGELFF
cdr3_length: 16; v_call: TRBV6-1; cdr3_aa: CASSVLTGGWTGELFF
cdr3_length: 14; v_call: TRBV29-1; cdr3_aa: CSLTGGASYNEQFF
cdr3_length: 16; v_call: TRBV28; cdr3_aa: CASSFWSLAGLQPQHF
cdr3_length: 14; v_call: TRBV6-2/TRBV6-3; cdr3_aa: CASMVRQEAYEQFF
cdr3_length: 15; v_call: TRBV27; cdr3_aa: CASRPRDREGPEAFF
cdr3_length: 13; v_call: TRBV30; cdr3_aa: CAWSVKLNEKLFF
cdr3_length: 14; v_call: TRBV24-1; cdr3_aa: CATSEEDSQGTQYF
cdr3_length: 12; v_call: TRBV6-1; cdr3_aa: CASSGDNYEQYF
cdr3_length: 14; v_call: TRBV20-1; cdr3_aa: CSARAVSSYNEQFF
cdr3_length: 16; v_call: TRBV6-2/TRBV6-3; cdr3_aa: CASRMSGRVNTGELFF
cdr3_length: 12; v_call: TRBV9; cdr3_aa: CASSQGLDEQFF
cdr3_length: 13; v_call: TRBV29-1; cdr3_aa: CSSRRDTDYGYTF
cdr3_length: 15; v_call: TRBV5-6; cdr3_aa: CASSLPRTAQETQYF
cdr3_length: 15; v_call: TRBV5-1; cdr3_aa: CASRAQRQNTGELFF
cdr3_length: 14; v_call: TRBV5-6; cdr3_aa: CASSYRQGVQPQHF
cdr3_length: 15; v_call: TRBV28; cdr3_aa: CASSLGAVGGDTQYF
cdr3_length: 12; v_call: TRBV29-1; cdr3_aa: CSGERNTGELFF
cdr3_length: 15; v_call: TRBV6-2/TRBV6-3; cdr3_aa: CASSYPGLANNEQFF
cdr3_length: 15; v_call: TRBV7-2; cdr3_aa: CASSLVWGEDYGYTF
cdr3_length: 14; v_call: TRBV30; cdr3_aa: CAWSVSLAGSTQYF
cdr3_length: 13; v_call: TRBV4-3; cdr3_aa: CASSQDSGGAEYF
cdr3_length: 13; v_call: TRBV11-1; cdr3_aa: CASSGPALVGQYF
cdr3_length: 14; v_call: TRBV20-1; cdr3_aa: CSARTSLGRNEQFF
cdr3_length: 19; v_call: TRBV5-1; cdr3_aa: CASSLGAGPRAGVWETQYF
cdr3_length: 16; v_call: TRBV27; cdr3_aa: CASSPKGTSGANVLTF
cdr3_length: 16; v_call: TRBV20-1; cdr3_aa: CSASFPSGFGMETQYF
cdr3_length: 14; v_call: TRBV30; cdr3_aa: CAWMGQGNTGELFF
cdr3_length: 17; v_call: TRBV24-1; cdr3_aa: CATSDLRGQGAGDEQFF
cdr3_length: 14; v_call: TRBV24-1; cdr3_aa: CATSDPALTDTQYF
cdr3_length: 13; v_call: TRBV3-1; cdr3_aa: CASSPEGVEKLFF
cdr3_length: 14; v_call: TRBV5-6; cdr3_aa: CASGSPHRDNEQFF
cdr3_length: 18; v_call: TRBV4-3; cdr3_aa: CASSQERPGNRANTEAFF
cdr3_length: 17; v_call: TRBV6-1; cdr3_aa: CASRPRTSFYSYNEQFF
cdr3_length: 14; v_call: TRBV6-2/TRBV6-3; cdr3_aa: CASGLASIDNEQFF
cdr3_length: 16; v_call: TRBV28; cdr3_aa: CASRPPTGLGHTEAFF
cdr3_length: 14; v_call: TRBV10-3; cdr3_aa: CAIRMTSATDTQYF
cdr3_length: 16; v_call: TRBV28; cdr3_aa: CASSFGGTYLGGEQFF
cdr3_length: 12; v_call: TRBV10-3; cdr3_aa: CAISVPSGAQYF
cdr3_length: 13; v_call: TRBV7-8; cdr3_aa: CASSLARTDTQYF
cdr3_length: 15; v_call: TRBV24-1; cdr3_aa: CATSVSSGGTDTQYF
cdr3_length: 15; v_call: TRBV4-3; cdr3_aa: CASSQEAGRVHEQYF